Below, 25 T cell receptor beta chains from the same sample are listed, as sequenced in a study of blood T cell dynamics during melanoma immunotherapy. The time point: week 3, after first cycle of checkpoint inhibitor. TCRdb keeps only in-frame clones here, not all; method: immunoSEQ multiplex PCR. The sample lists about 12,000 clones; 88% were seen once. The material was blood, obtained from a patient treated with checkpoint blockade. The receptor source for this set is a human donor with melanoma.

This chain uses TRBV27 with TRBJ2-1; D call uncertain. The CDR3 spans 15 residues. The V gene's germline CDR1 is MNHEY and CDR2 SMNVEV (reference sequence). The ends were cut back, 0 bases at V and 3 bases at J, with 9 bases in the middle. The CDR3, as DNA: TGTGCCAGCAGTTTATCGGGTGCGCTCTACAATGAGCAGTTCTTC. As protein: CASSLSGALYNEQFF.

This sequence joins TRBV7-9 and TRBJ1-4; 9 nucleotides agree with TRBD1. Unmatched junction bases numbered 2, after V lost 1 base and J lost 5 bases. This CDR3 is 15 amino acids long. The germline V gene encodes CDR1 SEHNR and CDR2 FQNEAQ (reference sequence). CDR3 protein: CASSLGDRENEKLFF. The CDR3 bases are TGTGCCAGCAGCTTAGGGGACAGGGAGAATGAAAAACTGTTTTTT. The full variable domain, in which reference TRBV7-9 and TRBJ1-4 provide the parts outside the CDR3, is DTGVSQNPRHKITKRGQNVTFRCDPISEHNRLYWYRQTLGQGPEFLTYFQNEAQLEKSRLLSDRFSAERPKGSFSTLEIQRTEQGDSAMYLCASSLGDRENEKLFFGSGTQLSVL.

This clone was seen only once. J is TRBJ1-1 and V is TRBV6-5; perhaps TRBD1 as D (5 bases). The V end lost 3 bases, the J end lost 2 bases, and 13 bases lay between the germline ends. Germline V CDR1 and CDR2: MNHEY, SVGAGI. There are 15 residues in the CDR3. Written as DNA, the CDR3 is TGTGCCAGCAGTTATTCTAGGGACGGCAACACTGAAGCTTTCTTT. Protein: CASSYSRDGNTEAFF.

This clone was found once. CDR3 bases: TGTGCCAGCAGCCAAGTGCGCGAGGGGCAGTACTTC. This gives the protein CASSQVREGQYF. V gene TRBV14 combines with J gene TRBJ2-7, with D perhaps TRBD2 (5 bases). V gave up 1 base and J gave up 9 bases, with 10 bases separating them. The germline CDR1 and CDR2 sequences are SGHDN and FVKESK. The CDR3 extends over 12 amino acids.

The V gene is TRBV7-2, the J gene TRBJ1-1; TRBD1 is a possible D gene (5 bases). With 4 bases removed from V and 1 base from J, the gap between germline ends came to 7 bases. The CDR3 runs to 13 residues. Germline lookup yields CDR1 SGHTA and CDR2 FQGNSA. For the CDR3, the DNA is TGTGCCAGCAGCTCCGACAGGAACACTGAAGCTTTCTTT. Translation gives CASSSDRNTEAFF.

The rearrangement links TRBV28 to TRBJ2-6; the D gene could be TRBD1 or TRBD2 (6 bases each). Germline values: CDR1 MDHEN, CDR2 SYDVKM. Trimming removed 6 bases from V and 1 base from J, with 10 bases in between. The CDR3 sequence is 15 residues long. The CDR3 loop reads CASRGGQSGANVLTF. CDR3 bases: TGTGCCAGCAGGGGAGGACAGTCTGGGGCCAACGTCCTGACTTTC.

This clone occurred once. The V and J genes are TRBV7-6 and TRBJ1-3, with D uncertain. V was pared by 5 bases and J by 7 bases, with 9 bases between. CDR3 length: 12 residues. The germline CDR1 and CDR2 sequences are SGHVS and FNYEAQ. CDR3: CASSPLTNTIYF. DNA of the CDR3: TGTGCCAGCAGCCCCTTGACGAACACCATATATTTT.

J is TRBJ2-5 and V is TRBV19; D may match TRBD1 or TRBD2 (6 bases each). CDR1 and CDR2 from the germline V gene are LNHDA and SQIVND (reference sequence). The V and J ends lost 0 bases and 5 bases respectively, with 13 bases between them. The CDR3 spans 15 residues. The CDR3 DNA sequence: TGTGCCAGTAGTATAGATCGGCGGAGGGGGGAGACCCAGTACTTC. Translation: CASSIDRRRGETQYF.

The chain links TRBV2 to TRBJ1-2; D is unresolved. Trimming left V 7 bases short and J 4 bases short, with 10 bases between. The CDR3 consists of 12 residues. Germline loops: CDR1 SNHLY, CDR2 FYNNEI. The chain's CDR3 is CASKAQIYGYTF. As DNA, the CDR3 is TGTGCCAGCAAGGCACAGATCTATGGCTACACCTTC.

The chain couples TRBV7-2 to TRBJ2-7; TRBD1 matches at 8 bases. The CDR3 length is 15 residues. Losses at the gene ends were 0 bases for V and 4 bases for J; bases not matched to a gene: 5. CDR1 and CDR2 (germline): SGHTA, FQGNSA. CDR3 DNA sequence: TGTGCCAGCAGCTTAGCTACAGGGGGGCAATACGAGCAGTACTTC. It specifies CASSLATGGQYEQYF.

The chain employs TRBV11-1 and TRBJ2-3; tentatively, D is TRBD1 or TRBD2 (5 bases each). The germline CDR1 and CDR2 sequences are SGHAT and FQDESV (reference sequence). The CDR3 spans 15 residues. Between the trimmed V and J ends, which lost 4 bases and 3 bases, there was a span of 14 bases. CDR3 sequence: CASSSGTRRTDTQYF. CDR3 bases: TGTGCCAGCAGCTCAGGGACGAGGAGGACAGATACGCAGTATTTT.

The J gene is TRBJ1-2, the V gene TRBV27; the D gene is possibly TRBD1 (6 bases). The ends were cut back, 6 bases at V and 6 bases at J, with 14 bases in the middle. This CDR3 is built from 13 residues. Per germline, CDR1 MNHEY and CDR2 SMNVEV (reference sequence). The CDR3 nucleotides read TGTGCCAGCAGGGCGCAGGGGCGGCATGGCTACACCTTC. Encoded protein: CASRAQGRHGYTF.

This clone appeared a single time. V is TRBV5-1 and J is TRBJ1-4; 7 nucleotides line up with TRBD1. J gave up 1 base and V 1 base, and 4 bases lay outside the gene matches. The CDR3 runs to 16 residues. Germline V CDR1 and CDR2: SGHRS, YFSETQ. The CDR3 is CASSLNRGLTNEKLFF. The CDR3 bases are TGCGCCAGCAGCTTGAACAGGGGTCTAACTAATGAAAAACTGTTTTTT.

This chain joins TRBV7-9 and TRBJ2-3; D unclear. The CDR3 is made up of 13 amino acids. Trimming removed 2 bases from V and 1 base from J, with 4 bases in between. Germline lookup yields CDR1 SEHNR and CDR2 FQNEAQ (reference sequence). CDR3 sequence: CASSLQGTDTQYF. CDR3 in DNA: TGTGCCAGCAGCTTACAGGGCACAGATACGCAGTATTTT.

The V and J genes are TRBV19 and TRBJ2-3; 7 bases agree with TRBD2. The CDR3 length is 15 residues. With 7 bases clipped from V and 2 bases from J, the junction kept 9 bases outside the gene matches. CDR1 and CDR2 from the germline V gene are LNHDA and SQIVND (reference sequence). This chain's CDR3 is CASTSSGAVTDTQYF. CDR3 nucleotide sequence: TGTGCCAGTACCTCCAGCGGGGCCGTCACAGATACGCAGTATTTT.

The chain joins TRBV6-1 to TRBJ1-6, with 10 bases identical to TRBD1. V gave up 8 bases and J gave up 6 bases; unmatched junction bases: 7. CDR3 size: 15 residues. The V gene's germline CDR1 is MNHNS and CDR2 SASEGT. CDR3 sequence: CASLERDRGNSPLHF. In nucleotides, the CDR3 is TGTGCCAGCTTGGAGCGGGACAGGGGTAATTCACCCCTCCACTTT.

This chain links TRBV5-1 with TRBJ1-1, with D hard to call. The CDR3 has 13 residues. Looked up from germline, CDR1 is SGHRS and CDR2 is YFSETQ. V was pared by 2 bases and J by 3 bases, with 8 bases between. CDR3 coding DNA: TGCGCCAGCAGCTTTTTAACAGACACTGAAGCTTTCTTT. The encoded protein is CASSFLTDTEAFF.

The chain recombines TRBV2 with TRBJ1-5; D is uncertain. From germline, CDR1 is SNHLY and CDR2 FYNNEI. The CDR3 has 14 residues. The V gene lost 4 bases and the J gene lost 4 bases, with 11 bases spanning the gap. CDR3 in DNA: TGTGCCAGCAGTGCCCAGGTTCAGAATCAGCCCCAGCATTTT. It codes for CASSAQVQNQPQHF. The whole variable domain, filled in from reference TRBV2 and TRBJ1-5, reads EPEVTQTPSHQVTQMGQEVILRCVPISNHLYFYWYRQILGQKVEFLVSFYNNEISEKSEIFDDQFSVERPDGSNFTLKIRSTKLEDSAMYFCASSAQVQNQPQHFGDGTRLSIL.

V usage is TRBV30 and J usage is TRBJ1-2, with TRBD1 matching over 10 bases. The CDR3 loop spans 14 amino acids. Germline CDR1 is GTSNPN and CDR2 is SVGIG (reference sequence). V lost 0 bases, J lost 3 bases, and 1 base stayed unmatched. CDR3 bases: TGTGCCTGGAGTGTGGGGACAGGGGACTATGGCTACACCTTC. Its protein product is CAWSVGTGDYGYTF.

The CDR3 here is CASSYGGNTEAFF. The CDR3 DNA is TGTGCCAGCAGTTACGGGGGGAACACTGAAGCTTTCTTT. The gene calls are TRBV6-6 and TRBJ1-1; tentative D call: TRBD1 (5 bases). Trimming left V 2 bases short and J 1 base short, with 5 bases between. Germline V gives CDR1 MNHNY, CDR2 SVGAGI (reference sequence). The CDR3 sequence is 13 residues long.

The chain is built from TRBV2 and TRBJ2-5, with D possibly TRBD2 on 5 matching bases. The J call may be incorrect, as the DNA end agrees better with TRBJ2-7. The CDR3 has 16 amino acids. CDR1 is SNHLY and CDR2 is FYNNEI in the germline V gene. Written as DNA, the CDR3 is TGTGCCAGCAGGGAACCAGGACTCATCAAGGTCTACGAGCAGTACTTC. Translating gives CASREPGLIKVYEQYF.

The CDR3 spells CASILRGYNEQFF. CDR3 bases: TGTGCCAGCATTTTGCGGGGTTATAATGAGCAGTTCTTC. The chain carries TRBV5-4 and TRBJ2-1, with D perhaps matching TRBD2 (6 bases). V was pared by 6 bases and J by 7 bases, with 14 bases between. Germline CDR1 and CDR2: SGHNT and YYREEE (reference sequence). The length of the CDR3 is 13 residues.

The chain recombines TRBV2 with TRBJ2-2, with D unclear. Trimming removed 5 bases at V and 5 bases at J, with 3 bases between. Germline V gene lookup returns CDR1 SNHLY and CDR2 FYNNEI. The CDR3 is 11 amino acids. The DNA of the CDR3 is TGTGCCAGCAGTCTTACCGGGGAGCTGTTTTTT. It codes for CASSLTGELFF.

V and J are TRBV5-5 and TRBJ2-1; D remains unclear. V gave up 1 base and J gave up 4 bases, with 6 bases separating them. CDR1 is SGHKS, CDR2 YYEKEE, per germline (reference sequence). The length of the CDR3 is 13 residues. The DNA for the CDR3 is TGTGCCAGCAGCTTGACGGAATACAATGAGCAGTTCTTC. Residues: CASSLTEYNEQFF.

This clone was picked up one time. CDR3 sequence reads: CASSRSSTDTQYF. The CDR3 nucleotides read TGTGCCAGCAGCCGGTCAAGCACAGATACGCAGTATTTT. The V call is TRBV11-3, the J call TRBJ2-3, with D unresolved. V was cut by 5 bases and J by 0 bases, with 6 bases left in between. The germline V gene encodes CDR1 SGHNT and CDR2 YENEEA. The CDR3 is 13 residues long.